Listed below are T cell receptor beta chains from one sample, sequenced in a study of identifying expanded T cells in peripheral blood. TCRdb's table, derived via immunoSEQ multiplex PCR, lists solely in-frame clones and lacks some. The sample contains about 58,000 clones, approximately 82% of which appear only once. Sequencing was carried out using blood. The receptors stem from a person aged 18 to 75 in good health. CDR3s include the opening cysteine and the closing phenylalanine or tryptophan. Clone size, where shown, is once, few, many, or a class for clones that have expanded.

clone_size	v_call	j_call	cdr3_aa
.	TRBV27	TRBJ2-3	CASRPGTGVVDTQYF
.	TRBV9	TRBJ2-5	CASSERAGGGEETQYF
.	TRBV19	TRBJ2-2	CASKSTGQGTGELFF
.	TRBV20-1	TRBJ2-1	CIWDGHNEQFF
.	TRBV30	TRBJ2-3	CAWSPGTDTQYF
.	TRBV20-1	TRBJ1-2	CSATTDYGYTF
.	TRBV9	TRBJ2-7	CASSVGQGPSYEQYF
few	TRBV15	TRBJ1-3	CATSAAQGALGNTIYF
.	TRBV2	TRBJ2-2	CASMRAGGSTGELFF
.	TRBV4-3	TRBJ1-2	CASSPQGNYGYTF
few	TRBV7-2	TRBJ1-2	CASSSTGGYGYTF
few	TRBV30	TRBJ1-6	CASGTGLNSPLHF
.	TRBV21-1	TRBJ2-1	CASSKAKTSGDNEQFF
.	TRBV6-5	TRBJ2-1	CASSPGWGEQFF
.	TRBV7-9	TRBJ2-1	CASSLVSSSYNEQFF
.	TRBV5-4	TRBJ2-3	CASAPGTSGTDTQYF
.	TRBV4-2	TRBJ1-5	CASSQDSLIGQPQHF
once	TRBV14	TRBJ2-5	CASSQERLAGAQETQYF
.	TRBV30	TRBJ1-6	CAWSHQNSPLHF
.	TRBV5-1	TRBJ2-2	CASSLSGTGPSGELFF
.	TRBV7-2	TRBJ1-1	CASSLREGSTEAFF
.	TRBV7-8	TRBJ2-7	CASSLVAGVNEQYF
.	TRBV13	TRBJ1-1	CASSSTGTTEAFF
.	TRBV5-4	TRBJ1-1	CASSRKTGENTEAFF
.	TRBV11-3	TRBJ2-6	CASSLDRQGPGANVLTF
.	TRBV5-1	TRBJ2-2	CASSPDPFGGGELFF
.	TRBV4-1	TRBJ1-2	CASSHGQGAFYGYTF
few	TRBV5-6	TRBJ2-2	CASSLKTVTGELFF
.	TRBV27	TRBJ1-2	CASSGQGRRGTPYGYTF
.	TRBV9	TRBJ2-3	CASSVVGRNTDTQYF